The 22 T cell receptor beta chains given below trace back to one sample, sequenced in a study of blood T cell repertoires in COVID-19. Libraries were prepared by immunoSEQ multiplex PCR; TCRdb keeps only in-frame clonotypes and omits some of them. The sample records approximately 280,000 clones, roughly 89% being singletons. The sample comprised PBMCs or T cells enriched from blood (not recorded which). All receptors derive from a woman under 30 with acute COVID-19.

This sequence joins TRBV5-6 and TRBJ2-1; perhaps TRBD2 as D (7 bases). CDR3 length: 15 amino acids. Germline V gene lookup returns CDR1 SGHDT and CDR2 YYEEEE. Trimming left V 4 bases short and J 10 bases short, with 21 bases between. CDR3 loop: CASSPWGEGGLEQFF. CDR3 nucleotide sequence: TGTGCCAGCAGCCCCTGGGGAGAGGGGGGACTAGAGCAGTTCTTC.

The chain employs TRBV6-5 and TRBJ2-1, with TRBD2 matching 7 bases. The germline CDR1 and CDR2 sequences are MNHEY and SVGAGI. The CDR3 sequence is 12 residues long. V dropped 7 bases and J dropped 7; count of bases not matched to a gene: 4. The CDR3 DNA sequence: TGTGCCAGCACTTGGGAGGGGAATGAGCAGTTCTTC. Translated: CASTWEGNEQFF.

The chain couples TRBV7-6 to TRBJ2-7; possibly TRBD2 for D (6 bases). This CDR3 has 16 residues. Germline loops: CDR1 SGHVS, CDR2 FNYEAQ. Trimming removed 1 base from V and 2 bases from J, with 15 bases in between. CDR3 coding DNA: TGTGCCAGCAGCTTAGGGGGAGGCGGGAATACCTACGAGCAGTACTTC. Translated, it gives CASSLGGGGNTYEQYF.

This clone was found a few times. The chain carries TRBV5-4 and TRBJ2-7; 9 bases agree with TRBD1. Germline V gene lookup returns CDR1 SGHNT and CDR2 YYREEE (reference sequence). This CDR3 is built from 14 residues. V was pared by 4 bases and J by 1 base, with 3 bases of the junction left unmatched. The CDR3 loop is CASSGTGKSYEQYF. In DNA, the CDR3 is TGTGCCAGCAGCGGGACAGGGAAGTCCTACGAGCAGTACTTC.

The genes are TRBV7-2 and TRBJ1-2, with D possibly TRBD1 on 5 matching bases. V lost 8 bases and J 2 bases, leaving 9 bases between the germline ends. CDR3 length: 12 amino acids. Germline values: CDR1 SGHTA, CDR2 FQGNSA. Here the CDR3 DNA reads TGTGCCAGCGGCAGACAGAACTATGGCTACACCTTC. This gives the protein CASGRQNYGYTF.

The chain joins TRBV6-1 to TRBJ2-3; 7 bases map to TRBD1. The ends lost 3 bases at V and 2 bases at J; junction bases unmatched: 8. The CDR3 covers 16 residues. Looked up from germline, CDR1 is MNHNS and CDR2 is SASEGT. In DNA, the CDR3 is TGTGCCAGCAGTGATTTCGGGACAGAGAACACAGATACGCAGTATTTT. Its translation: CASSDFGTENTDTQYF.

This clone was seen just once. The V gene is TRBV12-1, the J gene TRBJ2-1; the DNA was not compared with TRBD2, the D call given in the table. TRBV12-1 is a listed pseudogene. CDR3 length equals 20 residues. The CDR3 DNA follows: TGTGCCAGCAGCCCCCCCTTAGGACTAGCGGGGTTCAGCTCCTACAATGAGCAGTTCTTC. Translation: CASSPPLGLAGFSSYNEQFF.

The chain's CDR3 is CASSHTAGEGYGYTF. The CDR3 coding sequence is TGTGCCAGCAGCCATACCGCAGGGGAAGGCTATGGCTACACCTTC. The gene calls are TRBV6-4 and TRBJ1-2, with a weak D call TRBD1 (6 bases). The CDR3 consists of 15 residues. V lost 6 bases to trimming and J lost 4 bases, with 18 bases between them. Per germline, CDR1 MRHNA and CDR2 SNTAGT.

Turning to this clone: The sample has other DNA sequences that encode this CDR3 too. V usage is TRBV5-1 and J usage is TRBJ1-2; D uncertain. Trimming took off 0 bases at V and 4 bases at J, with 7 bases between the two ends. The CDR3 loop spans 13 amino acids. The V gene's germline CDR1 is SGHRS and CDR2 YFSETQ. The CDR3 reads CASSLDSFYGYTF. The CDR3 region has the DNA TGCGCCAGCAGCTTGGACAGCTTCTATGGCTACACCTTC.

This clone was recorded once. The V gene is TRBV4-2, the J gene TRBJ1-5; 8 bases match TRBD1. CDR1 LGHNA and CDR2 YNFKEQ come from the germline V gene. The V gene end was trimmed by 1 base and the J gene end by 2 bases; junction bases not matched to a gene: 1. The CDR3 has 15 amino acids. DNA for the CDR3: TGTGCCAGCAGCCAAGCGGGACAGGGCAATCAGCCCCAGCATTTT. It specifies CASSQAGQGNQPQHF.

CDR3 sequence: CASTDWGGEKLFF. DNA for the CDR3: TGTGCCAGCACCGATTGGGGGGGTGAAAAACTGTTTTTT. V usage is TRBV27 and J usage is TRBJ1-4, with TRBD1 as a possible D gene (5 bases). This CDR3 region has 13 residues. The ends were cut back, 7 bases at V and 7 bases at J, with 13 bases in the middle. Germline CDR1 and CDR2: MNHEY and SMNVEV (reference sequence).

The chain carries TRBV7-2 and TRBJ2-7; a weak D match, TRBD2 (5 bases). CDR3 length: 18 amino acids. Germline assignment: CDR1 SGHTA and CDR2 FQGNSA. Deletions cut 2 bases from V and 2 bases from J, with 22 bases between. CDR3 bases: TGTGCCAGCAGCTTACTGGCCGTGATCGGGAATCAACCCTACGAGCAGTACTTC. Translating gives CASSLLAVIGNQPYEQYF.

V usage is TRBV27 and J usage is TRBJ2-1; 14 bases are shared with TRBD2. In germline, CDR1 is MNHEY, CDR2 SMNVEV (reference sequence). J lost 5 bases, V lost 5 bases, and 5 bases had no gene match. This CDR3 has 16 amino acids. CDR3 in DNA: TGTGCCAGCAGTGGACCGACTAGCGGGAGGGACAATGAGCAGTTCTTC. It translates to CASSGPTSGRDNEQFF.

The chain combines TRBV5-4 with TRBJ2-7, with 8 bases that match TRBD2. CDR3 size: 16 residues. Trimming removed 4 bases from V and 4 bases from J; junction bases left unmatched: 13. Germline CDR1 reads SGHNT; CDR2 reads YYREEE (reference sequence). The DNA for the CDR3 is TGTGCCAGCAGCCTGGGGTCGGGGATAGCGGGGTACGAGCAGTACTTC. Translated, it gives CASSLGSGIAGYEQYF.

For the CDR3, the DNA is TGTGCCAGCAGCGCGGGTCTAGCGGAGACCCAGTACTTC. It specifies CASSAGLAETQYF. The V gene is TRBV5-8, the J gene TRBJ2-5; D possibly corresponds to TRBD2 (6 bases). V lost 4 bases and J lost 5, with 12 bases in between. This CDR3 has 13 amino acids. Germline lookup yields CDR1 SGHTS and CDR2 YDEGEE.

In this sample, this clone turned up once. The rearrangement joins TRBV19 to TRBJ2-1; TRBD2 is a possible D gene (5 bases). Trimming cost V 5 bases and J 6 bases, with 17 bases left between them. CDR3 length equals 15 residues. Germline loops: CDR1 LNHDA, CDR2 SQIVND (reference sequence). CDR3 DNA: TGTGCCAGTAGTCGGGTGGGTACGGGGATCAATGAGCAGTTCTTC. Amino acid sequence: CASSRVGTGINEQFF.

The CDR3 DNA reads TGTGCCAGCAGTGAATGGGGGCTAGCGGGAGAAACCGGGGAGCTGTTTTTT. Translated: CASSEWGLAGETGELFF. The V call is TRBV25-1, the J call TRBJ2-2, with 10 bases matching TRBD2. Germline V gives CDR1 MGHDK, CDR2 SYGVNS. J was trimmed by 5 bases and V by 1 base; bases with no gene match: 7. This CDR3 contains 17 residues. Supplemented by reference TRBV25-1 and TRBJ2-2, the full variable domain reads EADIYQTPRYLVIGTGKKITLECSQTMGHDKMYWYQQDPGMELHLIHYSYGVNSTEKGDLSSESTVSRIRTEHFPLTLESARPSHTSQYLCASSEWGLAGETGELFFGEGSRLTVL.

In its sample, this clone was seen once. The V call is TRBV29-1, the J call TRBJ2-7, with D unclear. V was trimmed by 1 base and J by 1 base, leaving 11 bases between them. Germline V gene sequence: CDR1 SQVTM, CDR2 ANQGSEA. The CDR3 is 14 amino acids. CDR3 residues: CSVEGLGGSYEQYF. CDR3 nucleotides: TGCAGCGTTGAAGGTTTAGGCGGATCCTACGAGCAGTACTTC.

This clone was counted a few times. The rearrangement links TRBV29-1 to TRBJ2-7; the match to TRBD1 covers 7 bases. The CDR3 extends over 11 amino acids. The V gene's germline CDR1 is SQVTM and CDR2 ANQGSEA. V was pared by 6 bases and J by 6 bases, with 5 bases of the junction left unmatched. CDR3 nucleotides: TGCAGCGTGCAACAGGGGCGCGAGCAGTACTTC. It codes for CSVQQGREQYF.

The chain links TRBV2 to TRBJ2-3; 12 bases match TRBD2. CDR3 length equals 15 residues. The germline CDR1 and CDR2 sequences are SNHLY and FYNNEI. The V gene end was trimmed by 5 bases and the J gene end by 6 bases; junction bases not matched to a gene: 6. The CDR3 nucleotides read TGTGCCAGCAGTTCGGGACTAGCGGGTATTGATACGCAGTATTTT. Translated: CASSSGLAGIDTQYF.

The chain uses TRBV3-1 (or the pseudogene TRBV3-2) and TRBJ2-7; TRBD1 might be the D (6 bases). The germline gives CDR1 LGHDT, CDR2 YNNKEL (reference sequence). The V end lost 6 bases, the J end lost 2 bases, and 14 bases lay between the germline ends. The CDR3 sequence is 14 residues long. CDR3 residues: CASSPGHGAYEQYF. For the CDR3, the DNA is TGTGCCAGCAGTCCGGGACACGGCGCCTACGAGCAGTACTTC.

The chain's CDR3 is CASSQDWLAGDTGELFF. CDR3 sequence (DNA): TGTGCCAGCAGCCAAGATTGGCTAGCGGGAGACACCGGGGAGCTGTTTTTT. V is TRBV3-1 (or the pseudogene TRBV3-2) and J is TRBJ2-2; TRBD2 agrees at 10 bases. This CDR3 is 17 amino acids long. Per germline, CDR1 LGHDT and CDR2 YNNKEL (reference sequence). After removal of 0 bases from V and 3 bases from J, the junction contained 4 bases not matched to a gene.